These T cell receptor beta chains were read from a single sample in a study of vaccination effects on CD4 cells after COVID-19. Their antigens remain unidentified. TCRdb keeps only in-frame clones here, not all; method: immunoSEQ multiplex PCR. The sample consists of 41,000 or so clones, around three quarters of them appearing once. The source was CD4+ T cells from PBMCs cultured with HCoV-NL63 spike peptides, collected before COVID-19 vaccination. These receptors all come from a human donor who received a COVID-19 vaccine. Both conserved end residues are part of each CDR3. Expanded clones are given a class, and other clones once, few, many or no size at all.

clone_size	v_call	j_call	cdr3_aa
-	TRBV5-6	TRBJ2-2	CASSLRGRYGELFF
-	TRBV29-1	TRBJ2-5	CSVDPATQYF
-	TRBV5-5	TRBJ2-2	CASSPGQGHTGELFF
-	TRBV6-4	TRBJ1-4	CASKRWGGGEKLFF
once	TRBV7-6	TRBJ2-3	CASSLGDRGKRTDTQYF
-	TRBV6-4	TRBJ1-2	CASSDSGGPNYGYTF
-	TRBV5-5	TRBJ1-1	CASSLGVVNTEAFF
-	TRBV25-1	TRBJ1-3	CASSEASGTGNTIYF
few	TRBV3-1/TRBV3-2	TRBJ1-1	CASSQATGVAFF
-	TRBV28	TRBJ1-2	CASSTRDRGRDYGYTF
-	TRBV2	TRBJ1-1	CASTIAGTASTEAFF
-	TRBV6-1	TRBJ1-5	CASSEALGYGQPQHF
-	TRBV2	TRBJ1-1	CASSEQGVSSTEAFF
-	TRBV5-6	TRBJ2-1	CASSENNEQFF
-	TRBV10-2	TRBJ2-1	CASSFLAGEYNEQFF
-	TRBV30	TRBJ1-4	CAWSVGTDGGKLFF
-	TRBV2	TRBJ2-3	CASSVGLITDTQYF
-	TRBV6-5	TRBJ1-2	CASIPGQYYGYTF
-	TRBV29-1	TRBJ2-1	CSVQRGTSYNEQFF
-	TRBV6-2/TRBV6-3	TRBJ1-2	CASSWGQGDYGYTF
-	TRBV9	TRBJ2-6	CASSVALWGAGANVLTF
-	TRBV3-1/TRBV3-2	TRBJ1-5	CASSPTLGGNQPQHF
-	TRBV9	TRBJ2-5	CASSGDFKETQYF
-	TRBV19	TRBJ1-2	CASSMGGQGRDYGYTF
few	TRBV6-1	TRBJ1-6	CASSARGRGRNSPLHF
-	TRBV5-1	TRBJ2-5	CASSPDRGQETQYF
-	TRBV18	TRBJ2-2	CASSAVLGGPNTGELFF
-	TRBV6-5	TRBJ2-3	CASSYSTSGDGTQYF
-	TRBV30	TRBJ1-3	CAWSVGLSGNTIYF
-	TRBV3-1/TRBV3-2	TRBJ2-1	CASSQVAGGNNEQFF
-	TRBV10-3	TRBJ2-3	CAISESLLRGGSKDTQYF